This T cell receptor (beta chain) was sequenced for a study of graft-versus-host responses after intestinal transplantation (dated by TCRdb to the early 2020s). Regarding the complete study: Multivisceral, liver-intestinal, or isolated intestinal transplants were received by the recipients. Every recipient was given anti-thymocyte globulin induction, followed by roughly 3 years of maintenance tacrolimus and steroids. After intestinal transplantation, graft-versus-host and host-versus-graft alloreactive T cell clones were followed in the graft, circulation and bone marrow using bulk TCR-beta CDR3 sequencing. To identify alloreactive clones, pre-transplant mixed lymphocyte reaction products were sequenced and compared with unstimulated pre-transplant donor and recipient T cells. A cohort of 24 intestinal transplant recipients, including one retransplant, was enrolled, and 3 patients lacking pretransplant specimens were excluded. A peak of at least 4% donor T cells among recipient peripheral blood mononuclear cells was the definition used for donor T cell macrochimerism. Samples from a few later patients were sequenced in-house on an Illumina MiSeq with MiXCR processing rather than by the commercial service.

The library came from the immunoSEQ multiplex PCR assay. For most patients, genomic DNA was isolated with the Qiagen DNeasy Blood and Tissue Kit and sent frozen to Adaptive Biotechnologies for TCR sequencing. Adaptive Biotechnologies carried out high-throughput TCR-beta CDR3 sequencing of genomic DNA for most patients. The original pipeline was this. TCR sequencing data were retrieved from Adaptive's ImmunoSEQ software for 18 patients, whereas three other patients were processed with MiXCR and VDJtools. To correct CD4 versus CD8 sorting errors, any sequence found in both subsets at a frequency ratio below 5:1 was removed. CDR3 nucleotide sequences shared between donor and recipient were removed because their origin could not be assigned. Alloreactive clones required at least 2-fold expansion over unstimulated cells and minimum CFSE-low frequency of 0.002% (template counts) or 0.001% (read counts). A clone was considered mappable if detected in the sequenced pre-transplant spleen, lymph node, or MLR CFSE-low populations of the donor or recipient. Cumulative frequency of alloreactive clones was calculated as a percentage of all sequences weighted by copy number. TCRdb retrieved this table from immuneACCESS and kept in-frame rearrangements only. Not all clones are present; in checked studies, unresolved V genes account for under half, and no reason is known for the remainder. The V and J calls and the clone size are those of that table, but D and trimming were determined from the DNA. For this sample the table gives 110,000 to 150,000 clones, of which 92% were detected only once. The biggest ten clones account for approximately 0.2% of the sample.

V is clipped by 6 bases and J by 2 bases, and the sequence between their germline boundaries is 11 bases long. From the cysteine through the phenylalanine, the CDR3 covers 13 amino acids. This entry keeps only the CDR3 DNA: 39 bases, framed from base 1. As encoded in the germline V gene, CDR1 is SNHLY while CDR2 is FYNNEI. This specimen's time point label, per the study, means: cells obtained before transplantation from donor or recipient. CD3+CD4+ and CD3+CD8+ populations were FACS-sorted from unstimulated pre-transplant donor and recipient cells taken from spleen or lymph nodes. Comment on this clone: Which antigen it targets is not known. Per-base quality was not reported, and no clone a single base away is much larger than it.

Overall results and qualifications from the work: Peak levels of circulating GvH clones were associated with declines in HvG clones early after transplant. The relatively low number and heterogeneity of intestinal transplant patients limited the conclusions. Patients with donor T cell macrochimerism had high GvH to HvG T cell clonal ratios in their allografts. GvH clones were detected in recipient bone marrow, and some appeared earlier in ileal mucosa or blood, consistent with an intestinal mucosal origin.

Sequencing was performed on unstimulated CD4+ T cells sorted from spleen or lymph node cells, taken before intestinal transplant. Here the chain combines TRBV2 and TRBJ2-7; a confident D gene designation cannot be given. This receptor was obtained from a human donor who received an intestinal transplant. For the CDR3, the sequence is CASRASQAYEQYF. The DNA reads TGTGCCAGCAGGGCCTCGCAAGCCTACGAGCAGTACTTC.